This record concerns one TCR beta chain sequence. cDNA libraries of TCR beta carried unique molecular identifiers. MiXCR, applied by TCRdb to the PCR reads, yields one record per CDR3 protein. The table lists fewer than 850,000 distinct CDR3 sequences, more than 45% of them singletons. The data stem from a study of post-analysis software for immune sequencing data. Source material: blood. This sequence originates from a girl aged 5 to 17 with multiple sclerosis.

The CDR3 here is CASSPAPLTDTQYF. The CDR3 DNA sequence: TGTGCCAGCAGCCCGGCTCCTCTCACAGATACGCAGTATTTT. V and J are TRBV5-5 and TRBJ2-3, with unresolved D. The V gene's germline CDR1 is SGHKS and CDR2 YYEKEE (reference sequence). With 4 bases removed from V and 2 bases from J, the gap between germline ends came to 11 bases. The CDR3 has 14 amino acids. The complete variable domain, with remaining parts taken from reference TRBV5-5 and TRBJ2-3, reads DAGVTQSPTHLIKTRGQQVTLRCSPISGHKSVSWYQQVLGQGPQFIFQYYEKEERGRGNFPDRFSARQFPNYSSELNVNALLLGDSALYLCASSPAPLTDTQYFGPGTRLTVL.